A selection of T cell receptor beta chains follows, all from one sample in a study of blood T cell repertoires in COVID-19. Repertoires were generated with immunoSEQ multiplex PCR, while TCRdb's copy carries only in-frame clones and drops some. The sample shows roughly 250,000 clones, approximately 85% of them seen only once. Sequencing was carried out using PBMCs or T cells enriched from blood (not recorded which). Receptors originate from a woman aged 45-65 years who had recovered from COVID-19. Each CDR3 is given with its conserved first and last residue. D genes are given only for firm matches. The size field is filled for only some rows; it gives once, few, many or a size class.

>TRBD2|TRBV9|TRBJ2-2|few
CASSGGTSGMAGTGELFF
TGTGCCAGCAGCGGCGGGACTAGCGGGATGGCGGGTACCGGGGAGCTGTTTTTT
>TRBD1|TRBV7-9|TRBJ1-6|once
CASSLVGTGDSPLHF
TGTGCCAGCAGCTTAGTCGGGACAGGAGATTCACCCCTCCACTTT
>TRBD1|TRBV4-2|TRBJ1-1|once
CASSQTPGTGMNTEAFF
TGTGCCAGCAGCCAGACTCCCGGGACAGGTATGAACACTGAAGCTTTCTTT
>NA|TRBV6-6|TRBJ1-1|NA
CASSLSGDTEAFF
TGTGCCAGCAGTTTGAGCGGGGACACTGAAGCTTTCTTT
>NA|TRBV30|TRBJ1-1|NA
CAWSVRLRRRSNSLAFF
TGTGCCTGGAGTGTACGCCTTCGCCGACGGAGCAACTCTCTAGCTTTCTTT
>NA|TRBV5-1|TRBJ2-5|NA
CASSLGWGVGETQYF
TGCGCCAGCAGCTTGGGATGGGGAGTAGGGGAGACCCAGTACTTC
>NA|TRBV7-8|TRBJ2-7|NA
CASSRYYEQYF
TGTGCCAGCAGCCGGTACTACGAGCAGTACTTC
>NA|TRBV5-1|TRBJ2-7|NA
CASSLEPGTYEQYF
TGCGCCAGCAGCTTGGAGCCGGGAACCTACGAGCAGTACTTC
>NA|TRBV28|TRBJ2-7|NA
CASSLNRNEQYF
TGTGCCAGCAGCCTCAACAGGAACGAGCAGTACTTC
>TRBD1|TRBV27|TRBJ2-7|NA
CASSSDRVRNDEQYF
TGTGCCAGCAGTTCCGACAGGGTCAGAAACGACGAGCAGTACTTC
>TRBD2|TRBV10-2|TRBJ2-1|many
CASSESGLADNNEQFF
TGCGCCAGCAGTGAGTCGGGACTAGCGGACAACAATGAGCAGTTCTTC
>NA|TRBV19|TRBJ1-1|NA
CASSIFGVTEAFF
TGTGCCAGTAGTATATTCGGGGTCACTGAAGCTTTCTTT
>NA|TRBV3-1/TRBV3-2|TRBJ1-1|NA
CASSQGSRVFAGAFF
TGTGCCAGCAGCCAAGGGTCTAGGGTCTTCGCGGGAGCTTTCTTT
>TRBD1|TRBV6-2/TRBV6-3|TRBJ2-1|NA
CASSQIGTGSYNEQFF
TGTGCCAGCAGTCAGATAGGGACAGGCTCCTACAATGAGCAGTTCTTC
>TRBD1|TRBV19|TRBJ1-5|once
CASRTMGQSNNQPQHF
TGTGCCAGTAGAACTATGGGACAGTCGAATAATCAGCCCCAGCATTTT
>TRBD2|TRBV28|TRBJ2-7|NA
CAEAGLAGYEQYF
TGTGCCGAGGCGGGACTAGCGGGATACGAGCAGTACTTC
>TRBD2|TRBV7-9|TRBJ2-2|NA
CASSLLVGRDTGELFF
TGTGCCAGCAGCTTATTGGTAGGGAGGGACACCGGGGAGCTGTTTTTT
>TRBD2|TRBV7-7|TRBJ2-1|NA
CASSRGLAGGYNEQFF
TGTGCTAGCAGCCGCGGACTAGCGGGAGGGTATAATGAGCAGTTCTTC
>TRBD2|TRBV5-4|TRBJ2-7|NA
CASSHLTSPHEQYF
TGTGCCAGCAGCCATCTGACTAGCCCCCACGAGCAGTACTTC
>TRBD2|TRBV30|TRBJ2-1|NA
CAWRLSGTSGLGEQFF
TGTGCCTGGAGGCTTTCCGGGACTAGCGGGCTCGGTGAGCAGTTCTTC
>TRBD1|TRBV2|TRBJ2-5|NA
CASSDGDRGAGETQYF
TGTGCCAGCAGTGATGGGGACAGGGGCGCAGGGGAGACCCAGTACTTC
>NA|TRBV9|TRBJ2-7|NA
CASSATSANYEQYF
TGTGCCAGCAGCGCGACTAGTGCGAACTACGAGCAGTACTTC
>TRBD2|TRBV19|TRBJ2-7|NA
CASKVLAGGEQYF
TGTGCCAGTAAGGTACTAGCGGGTGGCGAGCAGTACTTC
>NA|TRBV27|TRBJ2-1|NA
CASSLSAGSSYNEQFF
TGTGCCAGCAGTTTATCGGCCGGGTCCTCCTACAATGAGCAGTTCTTC
>TRBD2|TRBV5-6|TRBJ2-3|NA
CASSLGLAGRTDTQYF
TGTGCCAGCAGCTTGGGGCTAGCGGGACGCACAGATACGCAGTATTTT
>NA|TRBV7-2|TRBJ1-1|NA
CASSLASGSAEAFF
TGTGCCAGCAGCTTAGCTTCGGGATCAGCTGAAGCTTTCTTT
>NA|TRBV28|TRBJ1-4|NA
CASSPPGTDEKLFF
TGTGCCAGCAGTCCTCCGGGGACTGATGAAAAACTGTTTTTT
>TRBD1|TRBV30|TRBJ1-6|NA
CAWNIQGRGSPLHF
TGTGCCTGGAATATACAGGGGAGAGGTTCACCCCTCCACTTT
>NA|TRBV2|TRBJ2-7|few
CASSIKYEQYF
TGTGCCAGCAGTATCAAATACGAGCAGTACTTC
>NA|TRBV29-1|TRBJ1-5|few
CSVATGNGNQPQHF
TGCAGCGTTGCGACAGGCAATGGGAATCAGCCCCAGCATTTT
>TRBD2|TRBV3-1/TRBV3-2|TRBJ2-5|NA
CASSQGTSDQETQYF
TGTGCCAGCAGCCAAGGGACTAGCGATCAAGAGACCCAGTACTTC
>TRBD2|TRBV7-6|TRBJ2-2|NA
CASSRGGTNTGELFF
TGTGCCAGCAGCCGGGGGGGGACGAACACCGGGGAGCTGTTTTTT
>NA|TRBV28|TRBJ1-2|NA
CASSSAVRVEGYTF
TGTGCCAGCAGTTCAGCGGTACGGGTGGAGGGCTACACCTTC
>TRBD1|TRBV19|TRBJ1-5|NA
CASSMTGHSNQPQHF
TGTGCCAGTAGTATGACAGGGCATAGCAATCAGCCCCAGCATTTT
>NA|TRBV19|TRBJ2-3|once
CASSIKGARGTQYF
TGTGCCAGTAGTATCAAGGGGGCGCGGGGTACGCAGTATTTT
>NA|TRBV28|TRBJ2-7|NA
CASSFPRDTYEQYF
TGTGCCAGCAGTTTTCCCCGGGACACATACGAGCAGTACTTC
>TRBD2|TRBV5-1|TRBJ2-7|once
CASSVGLAAIYEQYF
TGCGCCAGCAGCGTGGGACTAGCGGCTATCTACGAGCAGTACTTC
>NA|TRBV12-3/TRBV12-4|TRBJ1-5|NA
CASSFEGNQPQHF
TGTGCCAGCAGTTTCGAGGGCAATCAGCCCCAGCATTTT
>NA|TRBV5-6|TRBJ2-1|NA
CASSFQSPGEQFF
TGTGCCAGCAGCTTTCAGAGTCCGGGAGAGCAGTTCTTC
>TRBD1|TRBV28|TRBJ2-1|NA
CASSGTGPSSYNEQFF
TGTGCCAGCAGCGGGACAGGCCCGAGCTCCTACAATGAGCAGTTCTTC
>NA|TRBV19|TRBJ1-2|NA
CASSIQGGGGYGYTF
TGTGCCAGTAGTATCCAGGGCGGTGGTGGCTATGGCTACACCTTC
>NA|TRBV5-4|TRBJ2-7|NA
CASSTRDSSYEQYF
TGTGCCAGCAGCACCCGGGACTCCTCCTACGAGCAGTACTTC
>NA|TRBV5-6|TRBJ1-2|NA
CASSQDTDYGYTF
TGTGCCAGCAGCCAAGATACAGACTATGGCTACACCTTC
>TRBD1|TRBV6-6|TRBJ2-5|NA
CASSLDHGTGETQYF
TGTGCCAGCAGCCTCGACCACGGGACAGGAGAGACCCAGTACTTC
>NA|TRBV5-1|TRBJ2-7|NA
CASSPQDRPRPYEQYF
TGCGCCAGCAGCCCCCAAGACAGACCCAGGCCCTACGAGCAGTACTTC
>TRBD2|TRBV6-2/TRBV6-3|TRBJ2-7|NA
CASSYGASGAEQYF
TGTGCCAGCAGTTATGGAGCTAGCGGGGCCGAGCAGTACTTC
>TRBD1|TRBV10-1|TRBJ2-3|NA
CASLNLRGREDTQYF
TGCGCCAGCCTGAACCTCAGGGGGCGCGAAGATACGCAGTATTTT
>TRBD1|TRBV23-1|TRBJ1-4|NA
CASSPYRTGADEKLFF
TGCGCCAGCAGTCCGTATAGGACAGGGGCGGATGAAAAACTGTTTTTT
>NA|TRBV29-1|TRBJ2-2|once
CSALEIGTSPGELFF
TGCAGCGCCCTCGAAATAGGGACATCCCCCGGGGAGCTGTTTTTT
>NA|TRBV6-5|TRBJ1-3|NA
CASSSGAGNTIYF
TGTGCCAGCAGTTCAGGGGCCGGAAACACCATATATTTT
>NA|TRBV6-6|TRBJ2-1|few
CASSYHNEQFF
TGTGCCAGCAGCTATCACAATGAGCAGTTCTTC
>TRBD2|TRBV28|TRBJ2-7|NA
CASRASGSSSYEQYF
TGTGCCAGCAGAGCTAGCGGTTCTAGCTCCTACGAGCAGTACTTC
>NA|TRBV28|TRBJ2-1|once
CASRLDSVSYNEQFF
TGTGCCAGCAGACTCGACAGTGTCTCCTACAATGAGCAGTTCTTC
>TRBD2|TRBV15|TRBJ2-3|NA
CATSPRTSGSTDTQYF
TGTGCCACCAGCCCCCGGACTAGCGGAAGCACAGATACGCAGTATTTT
>NA|TRBV19|TRBJ1-4|NA
CASTENGRHNEKLFF
TGTGCCAGTACCGAGAATGGGAGACATAATGAAAAACTGTTTTTT
>TRBD1|TRBV10-3|TRBJ1-6|few
CAISERTGENSPLHF
TGTGCCATCAGTGAGCGGACAGGGGAAAATTCACCCCTCCACTTT
>TRBD1|TRBV18|TRBJ2-1|NA
CASSPGTGGIDEQFF
TGTGCCAGCTCACCGGGGACAGGGGGTATCGATGAGCAGTTCTTC
>NA|TRBV19|TRBJ2-3|NA
CASSQGPSANTQYF
TGTGCCAGTAGTCAGGGCCCTTCGGCAAATACGCAGTATTTT
>TRBD1|TRBV6-5|TRBJ1-3|NA
CASTETGTGNTIYF
TGTGCCAGCACCGAGACAGGGACAGGAAACACCATATATTTT